This paragraph covers one T cell receptor beta chain sequence. The unexposed donors gave CD4+ T cells in 2011-2018, prior to COVID-19. Profiled with immunoSEQ multiplex PCR; TCRdb holds only in-frame clones, not every one. The table records approximately 70,000 clones, 93% of them present only once. The CDR3 is 15 amino acids. Germline V gene sequence: CDR1 MNHEY, CDR2 SVGAGI. V was shortened by 6 bases and J by 5 bases, with 17 bases between the two germline ends. This record belongs to a study of CD4 T cells in relation to SARS-CoV-2 and coronaviruses. This rearrangement joins TRBV6-5 to TRBJ1-5; tentatively, D is TRBD1 (6 bases). The sequence came from a human donor in good health. The sequencing sample was made of naive CD4+ T cells from PBMCs. Documented subset: naive CD4+ T cells isolated by negative enrichment. The CDR3 loop reads CASRNMGGGDQPQHF. The CDR3 DNA is TGTGCCAGCAGGAATATGGGAGGGGGGGATCAGCCCCAGCATTTT.